These 6 T cell receptor beta chains share one sample of origin, sequenced in a study of spatial heterogeneity in lung cancer. Time point: sample taken at primary tumor resection. Unsorted tumor, nontumor lung tissue or cryopreserved PBMC supplied the whole RNA. TCRdb called the 5' RACE reads again in MiXCR, with one record for every CDR3 protein. The data contain tens of thousands of distinct CDR3 sequences, about an eighth of them singletons. Source: PBMCs, taken at surgery. The receptors here all came from a male donor with early-stage non-small cell lung cancer.

This clonotype was found many times. The chain joins TRBV28 to TRBJ1-6; D gene unclear. V dropped 6 bases and J dropped 9 bases, with 15 bases sitting between them. This CDR3 has 14 amino acids. CDR1 MDHEN and CDR2 SYDVKM come from the germline V gene. CDR3: CASRTSNSGSPLHF. The CDR3 DNA reads TGTGCCAGCAGAACTTCAAATTCGGGTTCACCCCTCCACTTT.

This chain uses TRBV5-1 with TRBJ1-1; 7 nucleotides match TRBD1. This CDR3 is 16 amino acids long. CDR1 and CDR2 from the germline V gene are SGHRS and YFSETQ. J gave up 5 bases and V 4 bases, and 14 bases lay outside the gene matches. CDR3 protein: CASSRRDRESWTEAFF. CDR3 DNA sequence: TGCGCCAGCAGCAGAAGAGACAGGGAAAGTTGGACTGAAGCTTTCTTT.

This chain connects TRBV7-9 to TRBJ2-3, with 9 bases matching TRBD1. Germline lookup yields CDR1 SEHNR and CDR2 FQNEAQ (reference sequence). V gave up 1 base and J gave up 5 bases; unmatched junction bases: 13. This CDR3 comprises 18 residues. The CDR3 bases are TGTGCCAGCAGCTTAGGGCGTCGCGGGACAGGGAGCGGAGATACGCAGTATTTT. Its protein product is CASSLGRRGTGSGDTQYF.

The rearrangement links TRBV7-8 to TRBJ2-5; a possible D gene is TRBD1 (6 bases). Germline CDR1 is SGHVS and CDR2 is FQNEAQ. The ends were cut back, 2 bases at V and 1 base at J, with 17 bases in the middle. This CDR3 has 17 amino acids. The CDR3 loop reads CASSLPRVGRGQETQYF. CDR3 DNA sequence: TGTGCCAGCAGCTTACCTCGCGTAGGCAGGGGCCAAGAGACCCAGTACTTC.

This clonotype was seen many times. The genes are TRBV10-3 and TRBJ2-3; D gene unclear. The length of the CDR3 is 12 residues. Trimming pared 10 bases from V and 2 bases from J, leaving 10 bases between. Germline CDR1 and CDR2: ENHRY and SYGVKD. The CDR3 loop is CATLSNTDTQYF. Here the CDR3 DNA reads TGTGCCACCCTATCCAACACAGATACGCAGTATTTT.

This clonotype was counted only a few times. The chain employs TRBV20-1 and TRBJ2-7; 11 bases match TRBD2. V dropped 5 bases and J dropped 2; count of bases not matched to a gene: 5. The CDR3 extends over 14 amino acids. Germline loops: CDR1 DFQATT, CDR2 SNEGSKA (reference sequence). CDR3 nucleotide sequence: TGCAGTGCTGCCGGGACTAGCGGTACCTACGAGCAGTACTTC. Amino acid sequence: CSAAGTSGTYEQYF.